Listed below are T cell receptor beta chains from one sample, sequenced in a study of Graves' ophthalmopathy and Graves' hyperthyroidism. TCRdb re-called the multiplex PCR reads with MiXCR, one entry per CDR3 protein. The sample records about 740,000 distinct CDR3 sequences, approximately 40% being singletons. The sample taken for sequencing was peripheral blood. The receptors derive from an adult man with Graves' ophthalmopathy. CDR3s leave out the opening cysteine and the closing phenylalanine or tryptophan. The order of the fields is V gene, CDR3 protein.

TRBV5-1 ASSLVSSRANSYEQY
TRBV20-1 SASGPNTGELF
TRBV7-2 ASSPPGGKTEAF
TRBV10-3 ASSEGGTGYT
TRBV29-1 SVSTINTGELF
TRBV14 ASSRPGLGGEQY
TRBV25-1 ASSYSISRTGNT
TRBV2 ASRRTGTGNYEQY
TRBV15 ATSRDRGAGSHEQY
TRBV25-1 ASSEQGIEAF
TRBV20-1 SAIQGGAFEKLF
TRBV11-1 AWSRRESGPQH
TRBV19 ASSSPDRHNQPQH
TRBV15 ATYNAGVGLDQPQH
TRBV20-1 SARTGNT
TRBV20-1 SARGGSGSANTGELF
TRBV12-5 ATARDMNTEAF
TRBV19 ASSPHRLAREETQY
TRBV5-1 ASSLGVSAGRDTEAF
TRBV7-3 ASSLGKGINEKLF
TRBV7-2 ASSLIGLDYGYT
TRBV19 ASRQGGRTGELF
TRBV7-9 ASSPARTSSFEQY
TRBV10-3 ASINLRPGGLQNSYEQY
TRBV20-1 SPRRGGQETQY
TRBV7-9 ASSLGQGVMNTEAS
TRBV7-9 ASSLFAVNTGELF
TRBV7-2 ASSSEQGALYSNQPQH
TRBV10-3 ATNRRADTQY